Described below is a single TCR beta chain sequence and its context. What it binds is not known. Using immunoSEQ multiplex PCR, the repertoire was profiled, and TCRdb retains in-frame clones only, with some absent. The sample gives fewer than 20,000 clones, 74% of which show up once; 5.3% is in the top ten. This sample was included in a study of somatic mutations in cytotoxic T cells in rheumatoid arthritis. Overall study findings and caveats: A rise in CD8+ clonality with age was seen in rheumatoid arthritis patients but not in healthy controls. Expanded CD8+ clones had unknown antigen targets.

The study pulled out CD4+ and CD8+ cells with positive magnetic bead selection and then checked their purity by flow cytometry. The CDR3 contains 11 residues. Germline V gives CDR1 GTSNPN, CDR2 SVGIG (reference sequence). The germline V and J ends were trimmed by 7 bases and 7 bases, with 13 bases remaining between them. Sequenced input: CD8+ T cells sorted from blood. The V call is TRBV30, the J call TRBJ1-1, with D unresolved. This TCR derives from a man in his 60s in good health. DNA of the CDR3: TGTGCCTACAAGCGGCAGCTTGAAGCTTTCTTT. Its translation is CAYKRQLEAFF.